This T cell receptor beta chain originates from a study of control samples from healthy donors and cancer patients. The CDR3 length is 14 residues. Trimming removed 5 bases from V and 1 base from J, with 11 bases in between. Germline assignment: CDR1 SEHNR and CDR2 FQNEAQ (reference sequence). Profiled with immunoSEQ multiplex PCR; TCRdb holds only in-frame clones, not every one. The sample has approximately 110,000 clones; 83% are singletons. The origin of this receptor is a woman between 50 and 59 years old in good health. Sequencing used blood. The V call is TRBV7-9, the J call TRBJ1-1, with D hard to call. CDR3 loop: CASSRDTQNTEAFF. The CDR3 DNA is TGTGCCAGCAGCAGAGACACCCAGAACACTGAAGCTTTCTTT.